Following are 32 T cell receptor beta chains from one sample sequenced in a study. TCRdb itself ran the 5' RACE reads through MiXCR, one entry per CDR3 protein. The sample has about 10,000 distinct CDR3 sequences, 14% seen once. Cells sorted as Tregs were CD4+, CD25+ and CD127-/low. Sequences were obtained from Tregs sorted from blood. The receptor source for this set is a female donor with breast cancer.

With regard to this clonotype: An end of the junction does not agree with germline; a read error may underlie this. The rearrangement joins TRBV9 to TRBJ1-2, with D perhaps TRBD1 (5 bases). The CDR3 totals 14 residues. Germline CDR1 is SGDLS and CDR2 is YYNGEE. CDR3 nucleotide sequence: TGTTCCAGCAGCGTAGGGGTCGATAACTATGGCTACACCTTC. Its protein is CSSSVGVDNYGYTF.

This clonotype showed up just a few times. V gene TRBV28 combines with J gene TRBJ2-1; TRBD2 aligns across 15 bases. V was pared by 5 bases and J by 3 bases, with 14 bases of the junction left unmatched. CDR3 size: 20 residues. Germline CDR1 reads MDHEN; CDR2 reads SYDVKM. The CDR3 here is CASSPPPGLAGGEFYNEQFF. The CDR3 region has the DNA TGTGCCAGCAGTCCCCCGCCGGGACTAGCGGGAGGAGAGTTCTACAATGAGCAGTTCTTC. The variable domain in full, with the rest retrieved from reference TRBV28 and TRBJ2-1, is DVKVTQSSRYLVKRTGEKVFLECVQDMDHENMFWYRQDPGLGLRLIYFSYDVKMKEKGDIPEGYSVSREKKERFSLILESASTNQTSMYLCASSPPPGLAGGEFYNEQFFGPGTRLTVL.

This clonotype was detected many times. The conserved phenylalanine or tryptophan is not found at the CDR3 terminus, so this likely reflects a read error. The rearrangement joins TRBV12-3 or TRBV12-4 to TRBJ1-1; tentative D call: TRBD1 (6 bases). Trimming pared 8 bases from V and 1 base from J, leaving 11 bases between. The CDR3 has 13 amino acids. CDR3 sequence: CASGKGGNTEAFL. For the CDR3, the DNA is TGTGCCAGCGGGAAAGGGGGGAACACTGAAGCTTTCCTT.

The table lists this clonotype with many counts. The chain links TRBV12-3 or TRBV12-4 to TRBJ2-1; D perhaps matches TRBD1 (6 bases). Trimming shortened V by 9 bases and J by 1 base, and 13 bases separated the two germline ends. The CDR3 is 14 residues long. CDR3 in amino acids: CASLKGGSYNEQFF. CDR3 sequence (DNA): TGTGCCAGTCTCAAAGGGGGATCCTACAATGAGCAGTTCTTC.

This clonotype is classed as medium-sized. The chain links TRBV7-9 to TRBJ1-4; no clear D. The germline gives CDR1 SEHNR, CDR2 FQNEAQ (reference sequence). This CDR3 has 14 amino acids. Trimming removed 0 bases from V and 5 bases from J, with 7 bases in between. The CDR3, as DNA: TGTGCCAGCAGCTTAGCAGGGCAAAATGAAAAACTGTTTTTT. Translated: CASSLAGQNEKLFF.

This clonotype occurred many times. V usage is TRBV7-2 and J usage is TRBJ2-3; the D gene could be TRBD1 or TRBD2 (5 bases each). Germline CDR1 and CDR2: SGHTA and FQGNSA. Trimming removed 1 base at V and 5 bases at J, with 16 bases between. This CDR3 region has 16 residues. The CDR3 protein is CASSLGSTMGVDTQYF. In DNA, the CDR3 is TGTGCCAGCAGCTTAGGTTCAACCATGGGGGTAGATACGCAGTATTTT.

The table lists this clonotype with many counts. The chain uses TRBV18 and TRBJ2-1; D unclear. Germline V gene sequence: CDR1 KGHSH, CDR2 LQKENI. V lost 3 bases, J lost 8 bases, and 14 bases lay in between. The CDR3 is made up of 14 amino acids. DNA for the CDR3: TGTGCCAGCTCACCTGATGGGGTTGAGGATGAGCAGTTCTTC. Amino acid sequence: CASSPDGVEDEQFF.

This clonotype has at least ten counts. The chain uses TRBV5-1 and TRBJ2-7, with D perhaps TRBD2 (5 bases). Germline V CDR1 and CDR2: SGHRS, YFSETQ. The CDR3 length is 17 residues. The V gene lost 0 bases and the J gene lost 3 bases, with 19 bases spanning the gap. CDR3 DNA: TGCGCCAGCAGCTTGGAGGCTAGCTCTCACCGCGGCTACGAGCAGTACTTC. Amino acids: CASSLEASSHRGYEQYF.

This clonotype counts as medium-sized. The chain employs TRBV20-1 and TRBJ2-1, with a weak D call TRBD2 (6 bases). The V end was cut by 3 bases, the J end by 3 bases, with 6 bases between. The CDR3 totals 12 residues. The germline V gene has CDR1 DFQATT and CDR2 SNEGSKA (reference sequence). The CDR3 region is CSARGGYNEQFF. The CDR3 nucleotides are TGCAGTGCTAGGGGGGGCTACAATGAGCAGTTCTTC.

This clonotype was detected many times. The chain is built from TRBV5-1 and TRBJ2-1; TRBD2 matches at 7 bases. V lost 5 bases and J lost 1; bases outside the gene matches: 18. The CDR3 is made up of 19 amino acids. Germline lookup yields CDR1 SGHRS and CDR2 YFSETQ. The CDR3 DNA reads as TGCGCCAGCAGTTCTGAGGGCAGCGCCGGGACTATGTCCTACAATGAGCAGTTCTTC. Amino acids: CASSSEGSAGTMSYNEQFF.

The V gene is TRBV5-1, the J gene TRBJ1-1; D is unclear. Germline V gives CDR1 SGHRS, CDR2 YFSETQ. CDR3 length: 12 amino acids. The V end was cut by 2 bases, the J end by 1 base, with 3 bases between. CDR3 sequence (DNA): TGCGCCAGCAGCTTAACGAACACTGAAGCTTTCTTT. Its translation: CASSLTNTEAFF. The full variable domain, rest sourced from reference TRBV5-1 and TRBJ1-1, is KAGVTQTPRYLIKTRGQQVTLSCSPISGHRSVSWYQQTPGQGLQFLFEYFSETQRNKGNFPGRFSGRQFSNSRSEMNVSTLELGDSALYLCASSLTNTEAFFGQGTRLTVV.

The V gene is TRBV7-2, the J gene TRBJ2-5; no clear D. CDR1 is SGHTA, CDR2 FQGNSA, per germline. Deletions cut 0 bases from V and 2 bases from J, with 7 bases between. The CDR3 covers 14 residues. CDR3 nucleotide sequence: TGTGCCAGCAGCTTAGCGAAAAAGCAAGAGACCCAGTACTTC. Protein sequence: CASSLAKKQETQYF.

Notes on this clonotype: A much larger clone sits a single nucleotide away, making a read error possible. CDR3 DNA sequence: TGTGCCAGCAGCCCCACTAGAGCCAAGTTCTTC. Its protein is CASSPTRAKFF. The chain joins TRBV3-1 to TRBJ2-1, with D possibly matching TRBD2 (5 bases). Germline V gives CDR1 LGHDT, CDR2 YNNKEL (reference sequence). Trimming cost V 4 bases and J 14 bases, with 12 bases left between them. The CDR3 consists of 11 residues.

This clonotype is termed medium-sized. This CDR3 reads CASSPAGSYNEQFF. The CDR3 DNA reads TGTGCCAGCAGCCCCGCTGGCTCCTACAATGAGCAGTTCTTC. This rearrangement joins TRBV9 to TRBJ2-1; the D is unclear. Trimming removed 4 bases at V and 0 bases at J, with 8 bases between. Germline V gene lookup returns CDR1 SGDLS and CDR2 YYNGEE. This CDR3 is 14 amino acids long.

This clonotype is medium-sized (0.01 to 0.1%) by share. V is TRBV3-1 and J is TRBJ1-1; no reliable D call. V lost 1 base and J 5 bases, leaving 8 bases between the germline ends. Germline CDR1 LGHDT, CDR2 YNNKEL (reference sequence). The CDR3 is made up of 13 amino acids. The CDR3 region has the DNA TGTGCCAGCAGCCAAGGGGGTTGGACTGAAGCTTTCTTT. It specifies CASSQGGWTEAFF.

By its share, this clonotype is medium-sized. CDR3 nucleotide sequence: TGTGCCAGCAGCCAAGACATTCCCCAGAGGCATGGACTGTTTTTT. This gives the protein CASSQDIPQRHGLFF. The V and J genes are TRBV3-1 and TRBJ1-4; D is unclear. CDR1 LGHDT and CDR2 YNNKEL come from the germline V gene (reference sequence). The CDR3 has 15 amino acids. The V end lost 0 bases, the J end lost 13 bases, and 18 bases lay between the germline ends. Using reference TRBV3-1 and TRBJ1-4 for the parts outside the CDR3, the full variable domain is DTAVSQTPKYLVTQMGNDKSIKCEQNLGHDTMYWYKQDSKKFLKIMFSYNNKELIINETVPNRFSPKSPDKAHLNLHINSLELGDSAVYFCASSQDIPQRHGLFFGSGTQLSVL.

For this clonotype: A clone one base away is much larger, so this may be a read error. This chain links TRBV28 with TRBJ2-1, with D perhaps TRBD2 (5 bases). This CDR3 is 15 amino acids long. The germline V gene has CDR1 MDHEN and CDR2 SYDVKM. Trimming pared 1 base from V and 10 bases from J, leaving 17 bases between. CDR3 protein: CASSLSLRGKKEQFF. The CDR3 DNA follows: TGTGCCAGCAGTTTATCCCTACGAGGGAAAAAGGAGCAGTTCTTC.

This clonotype was seen ten or more times. The chain links TRBV27 to TRBJ1-2; 9 positions agree with TRBD1. The CDR3 covers 14 residues. Germline loops: CDR1 MNHEY, CDR2 SMNVEV (reference sequence). The ends lost 5 bases at V and 4 bases at J; junction bases unmatched: 5. The CDR3 bases are TGTGCCAGCAGTAAGGGGGACAGGGTCTATGGCTACACCTTC. This sequence encodes CASSKGDRVYGYTF.

By proportion, this clonotype is medium-sized. The chain combines TRBV12-3 or TRBV12-4 with TRBJ1-3; no firm D call. V was trimmed by 3 bases and J by 0 bases, leaving 9 bases between them. This CDR3 is built from 15 residues. The CDR3: CASSFRSFSGNTIYF. CDR3 nucleotide sequence: TGTGCCAGCAGTTTTAGATCCTTCTCTGGAAACACCATATATTTT.

In its sample, this clonotype is medium-sized (0.01 to 0.1%). V gene TRBV20-1 combines with J gene TRBJ2-5; 8 nucleotides line up with TRBD2. J was trimmed by 4 bases and V by 5 bases; bases with no gene match: 12. The CDR3 covers 15 residues. Germline loops: CDR1 DFQATT, CDR2 SNEGSKA (reference sequence). CDR3 in amino acids: CSAEFRAGAGETQYF. The CDR3 nucleotides are TGCAGTGCTGAGTTCCGAGCGGGGGCCGGAGAGACCCAGTACTTC.

This clonotype showed up just a few times. J is TRBJ2-1 and V is TRBV18; D is uncertain. Germline values: CDR1 KGHSH, CDR2 LQKENI. The CDR3 extends over 13 amino acids. Trimming shortened V by 3 bases and J by 7 bases, and 10 bases separated the two germline ends. As DNA, the CDR3 is TGTGCCAGCTCACCTCCCTTTCGTAATGAGCAGTTCTTC. This translates into CASSPPFRNEQFF.

In its sample, this clonotype ranks as medium-sized (0.01 to 0.1%). This chain uses TRBV10-1 with TRBJ2-1, with 8 positions matching TRBD2. Germline trimming cut 7 bases from V and 6 bases from J; bases unmatched to any gene: 17. The germline V gene has CDR1 WNHNN and CDR2 SYGVQD (reference sequence). This CDR3 spans 17 amino acids. The CDR3 DNA reads as TGCGCCAGCACGGGGTTGAGCGGGAGTGGGGGAACCAATGAGCAGTTCTTC. Protein product: CASTGLSGSGGTNEQFF.

This clonotype was recorded at least ten times. The rearrangement joins TRBV4-1 to TRBJ2-1; 7 bases agree with TRBD2. V shed 1 base, J shed 8 bases, and the junction held 5 bases outside the gene matches. The CDR3 length is 14 residues. CDR1 is MGHRA and CDR2 is YSYEKL in the germline V gene. The CDR3 here is CASSQGLGGDEQFF. In DNA form, the CDR3 reads TGCGCCAGCAGCCAAGGGCTGGGAGGGGATGAGCAGTTCTTC.

CDR3 in amino acids: CASSQPTGGHCYNSPLHF. The CDR3 DNA is TGCGCCAGCAGTCAACCGACAGGGGGCCACTGCTATAATTCACCCCTCCACTTT. This rearrangement joins TRBV23-1 to TRBJ1-6, with 10 nucleotides matching TRBD1. TRBV23-1 is filed as an ORF, its function uncertain. The CDR3 runs 18 residues. Trimming cost V 2 bases and J 3 bases; bases outside gene matches: 7.

In its sample, this clonotype is medium-sized. The V and J genes are TRBV18 and TRBJ2-5, with unresolved D. The CDR3 loop spans 13 amino acids. V gave up 2 bases and J gave up 1 base, with 5 bases separating them. Germline values: CDR1 KGHSH, CDR2 LQKENI. The CDR3 coding sequence is TGTGCCAGCTCACCAGAGCCCCAAGAGACCCAGTACTTC. As protein: CASSPEPQETQYF.

J is TRBJ1-2 and V is TRBV12-5; D remains unclear. V was trimmed by 7 bases and J by 1 base, leaving 7 bases between them. This CDR3 contains 12 residues. Germline CDR1 is LGHNT and CDR2 is FRNRAP. CDR3 DNA: TGTGCTAGTGCTCAGGATAACTATGGCTACACCTTC. Protein sequence: CASAQDNYGYTF.

The V and J genes are TRBV7-2 and TRBJ2-5, with 11 bases identical to TRBD2. There are 17 residues in the CDR3. The germline V gene has CDR1 SGHTA and CDR2 FQGNSA. V was clipped by 6 bases and J by 4 bases; unmatched bases: 13. CDR3 residues: CASSQMSGSGRAETQYF. Written as DNA, the CDR3 is TGTGCCAGCAGTCAGATGAGTGGTAGCGGGAGGGCAGAGACCCAGTACTTC.

Regarding this clonotype: Just one base apart from a much larger clone, this may be a read error. The chain is built from TRBV2 and TRBJ2-3, with D possibly called TRBD1 or TRBD2 (5 bases each). Per the germline V gene, CDR1 is SNHLY and CDR2 is FYNNEI. The CDR3 covers 17 residues. V was cut by 4 bases and J by 4 bases, with 21 bases left in between. In nucleotides, the CDR3 is TGTGCCAGCAGTGGGGGGTACAGTCTTCTTAGCGCAGATACGCAGTATTTT. Translation gives CASSGGYSLLSADTQYF. The full variable domain, its missing parts supplied by reference TRBV2 and TRBJ2-3, is EPEVTQTPSHQVTQMGQEVILRCVPISNHLYFYWYRQILGQKVEFLVSFYNNEISEKSEIFDDQFSVERPDGSNFTLKIRSTKLEDSAMYFCASSGGYSLLSADTQYFGPGTRLTVL.

In the case of this clonotype: A single base separates this from a much larger clone, so it may be a read error. The chain links TRBV3-1 to TRBJ1-3, with D possibly matching TRBD1 (5 bases). CDR1 and CDR2 (germline): LGHDT, YNNKEL (reference sequence). The CDR3 runs 15 residues. The CDR3, as DNA: TGTGCCAGCAGCCTGATGGGGGTCTCTGGAGACACCATATATTTT. Translated: CASSLMGVSGDTIYF.

This clonotype is medium-sized in the sample. The J gene is TRBJ1-2, the V gene TRBV4-1; 11 positions agree with TRBD1. J was trimmed by 7 bases and V by 4 bases; bases with no gene match: 2. The CDR3 length is 13 residues. Per germline, CDR1 MGHRA and CDR2 YSYEKL. CDR3 sequence reads: CASSRGTGGGYTF. In nucleotides, the CDR3 is TGCGCCAGCAGCCGGGGGACAGGGGGTGGCTACACCTTC.

This sequence joins TRBV5-1 and TRBJ2-2; D gene unclear. From germline, CDR1 is SGHRS and CDR2 YFSETQ. CDR3 length: 13 amino acids. Trimming removed 0 bases from V and 10 bases from J, with 10 bases in between. CDR3 in DNA: TGCGCCAGCAGCTTGGAAATCGCTGTGGAGCTGTTTTTT. It is translated as CASSLEIAVELFF.

This clonotype has at least ten counts. The rearrangement uses TRBV5-1 and TRBJ2-1; 9 nucleotides agree with TRBD1. The trim removed 5 bases at V and 12 bases at J, leaving 15 bases unmatched. The germline V gene encodes CDR1 SGHRS and CDR2 YFSETQ. The CDR3 runs 15 residues. The DNA of the CDR3 is TGCGCCAGCAGACAGGGGGGACAGGGATTTGATGGGCAGTTCTTC. Translating it yields CASRQGGQGFDGQFF.